The 27 T cell receptor beta chains given below trace back to one sample, sequenced in a study of blood T cell repertoires in COVID-19. Profiled with immunoSEQ multiplex PCR; TCRdb holds only in-frame clones, not every one. The sample lists some 330,000 clones; approximately 89% were seen once. Sequences were obtained from PBMCs or T cells enriched from blood (not recorded which). The source is a man between 25 and 39 years old who had recovered from COVID-19.

J is TRBJ1-5 and V is TRBV5-6; D possibly corresponds to TRBD1 (5 bases). CDR3 length: 15 residues. V was trimmed by 0 bases and J by 6 bases, leaving 13 bases between them. Germline CDR1 and CDR2: SGHDT and YYEEEE. The DNA of the CDR3 is TGTGCCAGCAGCTTGGCGGGGGGGGAGTTTCAGCCCCAGCATTTT. It yields the protein CASSLAGGEFQPQHF. The full variable domain, its missing parts supplied by reference TRBV5-6 and TRBJ1-5, is DAGVTQSPTHLIKTRGQQVTLRCSPKSGHDTVSWYQQALGQGPQFIFQYYEEEERQRGNFPDRFSGHQFPNYSSELNVNALLLGDSALYLCASSLAGGEFQPQHFGDGTRLSIL.

The rearrangement joins TRBV19 to TRBJ2-5; the match to TRBD1 covers 10 bases. The CDR3 has 13 residues. Unmatched junction bases numbered 2, after V lost 6 bases and J lost 4 bases. Per germline, CDR1 LNHDA and CDR2 SQIVND (reference sequence). The CDR3 DNA follows: TGTGCCAGTAGACGGACAGGGGGAGAGACCCAGTACTTC. Its translation: CASRRTGGETQYF.

The chain combines TRBV28 with TRBJ1-1, with 7 nucleotides matching TRBD1. The length of the CDR3 is 14 residues. CDR1 MDHEN and CDR2 SYDVKM come from the germline V gene. Trimming cost V 4 bases and J 1 base; bases outside gene matches: 3. The CDR3 reads CASSWTGQNTEAFF. Here the CDR3 DNA reads TGTGCCAGCAGTTGGACAGGACAGAACACTGAAGCTTTCTTT.

This chain connects TRBV27 to TRBJ1-5, with 10 bases matching TRBD1. The CDR3 is 15 amino acids. The germline CDR1 and CDR2 sequences are MNHEY and SMNVEV (reference sequence). Trimming took 5 bases from V and 6 from J; bases not matched to a gene: 7. CDR3 in amino acids: CASSPSTGGGQPQHF. The CDR3 DNA reads TGTGCCAGCAGTCCGTCGACAGGGGGCGGTCAGCCCCAGCATTTT.

The J gene is TRBJ2-5, the V gene TRBV19; the match to TRBD1 covers 8 bases. Unmatched junction bases numbered 33, after V lost 10 bases and J lost 5 bases. The CDR3 is 21 residues long. Germline V gene lookup returns CDR1 LNHDA and CDR2 SQIVND (reference sequence). The DNA for the CDR3 is TGTGCCACCACCCCTTTTTGCATCGCGGAGGGCTCCCCCAGGGGGCTGGAGACCCAGTACTTC. It codes for CATTPFCIAEGSPRGLETQYF.

The rearrangement joins TRBV28 to TRBJ2-7; possible D gene TRBD1, 6 bases. There are 14 residues in the CDR3. Germline-derived CDR1 and CDR2 are MDHEN and SYDVKM. The V end lost 5 bases, the J end lost 3 bases, and 14 bases lay between the germline ends. CDR3 loop: CASSLTGTRYEQYF. CDR3 nucleotide sequence: TGTGCCAGCAGTCTCACCGGGACACGCTACGAGCAGTACTTC.

The chain combines TRBV6-5 with TRBJ1-1; D perhaps matches TRBD1 (6 bases). CDR1 MNHEY and CDR2 SVGAGI come from the germline V gene. V lost 2 bases and J lost 1, with 8 bases in between. The CDR3 sequence is 14 residues long. CDR3 residues: CASSYGQQNTEAFF. DNA of the CDR3: TGTGCCAGCAGTTACGGACAGCAGAACACTGAAGCTTTCTTT.

The chain carries TRBV28 and TRBJ2-5; perhaps TRBD1 as D (6 bases). Trimming cost V 6 bases and J 5 bases, with 16 bases left between them. The CDR3 contains 14 residues. CDR1 and CDR2 (germline): MDHEN, SYDVKM. The CDR3 region has the DNA TGTGCCAGCAGACCTACAGGGAGTGGGGAGACCCAGTACTTC. Translated, it gives CASRPTGSGETQYF.

The chain is built from TRBV5-1 and TRBJ2-1; possibly TRBD2 for D (7 bases). The CDR3 sequence is 14 residues long. CDR1 and CDR2 from the germline V gene are SGHRS and YFSETQ. The V end was cut by 6 bases, the J end by 4 bases, with 14 bases between. The CDR3 is CASTRGGGYNEQFF. CDR3 bases: TGCGCCAGCACAAGGGGAGGGGGGTACAATGAGCAGTTCTTC.

The rearrangement joins TRBV19 to TRBJ2-7; 9 bases are shared with TRBD1. The V gene end was trimmed by 7 bases and the J gene end by 3 bases; junction bases not matched to a gene: 10. The CDR3 consists of 15 residues. The germline V gene has CDR1 LNHDA and CDR2 SQIVND (reference sequence). The CDR3 nucleotides read TGTGCCAGTACCTCGACCGGGACAGGGAACTACGAGCAGTACTTC. As protein: CASTSTGTGNYEQYF. The full variable domain, completed using reference TRBV19 and TRBJ2-7, is DGGITQSPKYLFRKEGQNVTLSCEQNLNHDAMYWYRQDPGQGLRLIYYSQIVNDFQKGDIAEGYSVSREKKESFPLTVTSAQKNPTAFYLCASTSTGTGNYEQYFGPGTRLTVT.

This clone was recorded only once. The chain links TRBV28 to TRBJ2-7; D is unresolved. The germline V gene has CDR1 MDHEN and CDR2 SYDVKM. This CDR3 is 16 amino acids long. Trimming shortened V by 3 bases and J by 5 bases, and 20 bases separated the two germline ends. CDR3 region: CASSFSWSSISHEQYF. In DNA form, the CDR3 reads TGTGCCAGCAGTTTTAGCTGGAGCAGTATTAGCCACGAGCAGTACTTC.

This chain connects TRBV7-8 to TRBJ1-1, with D unclear. V lost 1 base and J lost 1, with 13 bases in between. Germline CDR1 reads SGHVS; CDR2 reads FQNEAQ. The CDR3 length is 16 residues. CDR3 bases: TGTGCCAGCAGCTTAGTCGACGGGGAGCAGAACACTGAAGCTTTCTTT. Amino acids: CASSLVDGEQNTEAFF. Supplemented by reference TRBV7-8 and TRBJ1-1, the full variable domain reads GAGVSQSPRYKVAKRGQDVALRCDPISGHVSLFWYQQALGQGPEFLTYFQNEAQLDKSGLPSDRFFAERPEGSVSTLKIQRTQQEDSAVYLCASSLVDGEQNTEAFFGQGTRLTVV.

This sequence joins TRBV5-5 and TRBJ2-5; TRBD1 is a possible D gene (6 bases). The germline gives CDR1 SGHKS, CDR2 YYEKEE (reference sequence). This CDR3 is built from 14 residues. V was cut by 0 bases and J by 4 bases, with 10 bases left in between. CDR3 sequence (DNA): TGTGCCAGCAGCTTGGTAGGGGGTCGAGAGACCCAGTACTTC. This gives the protein CASSLVGGRETQYF.

The chain combines TRBV3-1 (or the pseudogene TRBV3-2) with TRBJ2-7, with 7 nucleotides matching TRBD2. The CDR3 runs to 15 residues. With V trimmed by 5 bases and J by 0 bases, 7 bases remained unmatched. Germline lookup yields CDR1 LGHDT and CDR2 YNNKEL (reference sequence). Here the CDR3 DNA reads TGTGCCAGCAGCACCGCTAGCGGTAGCTCCTACGAGCAGTACTTC. Translated: CASSTASGSSYEQYF.

The gene calls are TRBV18 and TRBJ1-4; possible D gene TRBD1, 6 bases. Germline values: CDR1 KGHSH, CDR2 LQKENI. The CDR3 loop spans 14 amino acids. The ends were cut back, 1 base at V and 6 bases at J, with 9 bases in the middle. The CDR3 nucleotides are TGTGCCAGCTCACCACGGGGGGGCTATGAAAAACTGTTTTTT. Amino acid sequence: CASSPRGGYEKLFF.

This rearrangement joins TRBV6-1 to TRBJ1-6; a weak D match, TRBD1 (5 bases). Germline V gene data show CDR1 as MNHNS and CDR2 as SASEGT. Trimming took off 0 bases at V and 11 bases at J, with 14 bases between the two ends. The CDR3 has 15 residues. The CDR3 protein is CASSEAPGLSTPLHF. The CDR3 coding sequence is TGTGCCAGCAGTGAAGCTCCAGGGTTATCGACACCCCTCCACTTT.

The chain combines TRBV2 with TRBJ1-6; 8 nucleotides match TRBD1. CDR3 length: 14 amino acids. Germline CDR1 reads SNHLY; CDR2 reads FYNNEI. The trim removed 6 bases at V and 9 bases at J, leaving 7 bases unmatched. The CDR3 region is CASSDRGTVSPLHF. Here the CDR3 DNA reads TGTGCCAGCAGCGACAGGGGAACGGTTTCACCCCTCCACTTT. Combining the CDR3 with reference TRBV2 and TRBJ1-6 gives the whole variable domain EPEVTQTPSHQVTQMGQEVILRCVPISNHLYFYWYRQILGQKVEFLVSFYNNEISEKSEIFDDQFSVERPDGSNFTLKIRSTKLEDSAMYFCASSDRGTVSPLHFGNGTRLTVT.

This clone was picked up one time. This chain links TRBV19 with TRBJ2-3, with 7 bases aligning to TRBD1. The V gene end was trimmed by 6 bases and the J gene end by 5 bases; junction bases not matched to a gene: 14. Germline V CDR1 and CDR2: LNHDA, SQIVND (reference sequence). The CDR3 runs 16 residues. This chain's CDR3 is CASSLLIGQGEDTQYF. The CDR3 DNA sequence: TGTGCCAGTAGCCTCCTAATCGGGCAGGGGGAAGATACGCAGTATTTT.

The J gene is TRBJ2-1, the V gene TRBV4-1; D gene ambiguous. The CDR3 is made up of 14 amino acids. Trimming removed 4 bases at V and 5 bases at J, with 12 bases between. Per germline, CDR1 MGHRA and CDR2 YSYEKL. CDR3 protein: CASSLRVHHNEQFF. The CDR3 bases are TGCGCCAGCAGCCTTCGGGTTCACCACAATGAGCAGTTCTTC.

V is TRBV6-5 and J is TRBJ2-7, with D possibly matching TRBD2 (6 bases). The germline CDR1 and CDR2 sequences are MNHEY and SVGAGI. The CDR3 runs to 14 residues. Trimming removed 2 bases from V and 0 bases from J, with 8 bases in between. The CDR3 DNA reads TGTGCCAGCAGTTACAGGGGACTCTCCTACGAGCAGTACTTC. It specifies CASSYRGLSYEQYF.

The chain has TRBV5-1 and TRBJ2-1; 7 nucleotides align to TRBD2. Trimming at V came to 4 bases and at J to 8 bases, leaving 9 bases not matched to a gene. The CDR3 is made up of 14 amino acids. Germline V CDR1 and CDR2: SGHRS, YFSETQ. CDR3 nucleotide sequence: TGCGCCAGCAGCCTCCCACGGGGGGTGGATGAGCAGTTCTTC. The encoded protein is CASSLPRGVDEQFF.

J is TRBJ2-2 and V is TRBV19; D not certain. V lost 1 base to trimming and J lost 4 bases, with 10 bases between them. Germline-derived CDR1 and CDR2 are LNHDA and SQIVND (reference sequence). CDR3 length equals 15 residues. DNA for the CDR3: TGTGCCAGTAGTATAGGCACTTTGAGCACCGGGGAGCTGTTTTTT. Translated, it gives CASSIGTLSTGELFF. The full variable domain, with the rest looked up from reference TRBV19 and TRBJ2-2, is DGGITQSPKYLFRKEGQNVTLSCEQNLNHDAMYWYRQDPGQGLRLIYYSQIVNDFQKGDIAEGYSVSREKKESFPLTVTSAQKNPTAFYLCASSIGTLSTGELFFGEGSRLTVL.

The gene calls are TRBV7-8 and TRBJ1-5, with TRBD1 identical over 9 bases. The CDR3 has 16 amino acids. J lost 7 bases, V lost 3 bases, and 10 bases had no gene match. Germline values: CDR1 SGHVS, CDR2 FQNEAQ. The CDR3 region has the DNA TGTGCCAGCAGCTTCCACAACAGGGGGCGGAGGCAGCCCCAGCATTTT. It encodes CASSFHNRGRRQPQHF.

The CDR3 region has the DNA TGTGCCACCGCGGAGGGGGCATACTATGGCTACACCTTC. Translation: CATAEGAYYGYTF. The chain employs TRBV2 and TRBJ1-2; 7 positions match TRBD1. CDR1 is SNHLY and CDR2 is FYNNEI in the germline V gene. With V trimmed by 10 bases and J by 3 bases, 8 bases remained unmatched. The CDR3 consists of 13 residues.

This chain uses TRBV6-5 with TRBJ1-6, with D possibly matching TRBD1 (6 bases). The germline V and J ends were trimmed by 7 bases and 7 bases, with 11 bases remaining between them. Germline V gene lookup returns CDR1 MNHEY and CDR2 SVGAGI. The CDR3 spans 13 residues. CDR3 nucleotide sequence: TGTGCCAGCACCCGGGACACCAATTCACCCCTCCACTTT. Amino acid sequence: CASTRDTNSPLHF.

The chain carries TRBV12-3 or TRBV12-4 and TRBJ2-7; a weak D match, TRBD1 (5 bases). This CDR3 comprises 13 residues. V lost 3 bases to trimming and J lost 2 bases, with 8 bases between them. The CDR3 loop is CASSFQGAYEQYF. The CDR3 coding sequence is TGTGCCAGCAGTTTTCAGGGCGCCTACGAGCAGTACTTC.

The rearrangement uses TRBV3-1 (or the pseudogene TRBV3-2) and TRBJ2-2; D not certain. CDR3 length: 13 amino acids. Germline CDR1 reads LGHDT; CDR2 reads YNNKEL (reference sequence). Between the trimmed V and J ends, which lost 6 bases and 2 bases, there was a span of 7 bases. CDR3 sequence: CASSRQNTGELFF. CDR3 DNA: TGTGCCAGCAGTAGACAAAACACCGGGGAGCTGTTTTTT.